This TCR beta chain emerged from a study of cytomegalovirus exposure and HLA in healthy donors. Study at large: Unique TCR beta sequences numbering approximately 120 million came from approximately 180 million T cells in an earlier analysis.

Study-level points and caveats: More clonal expansion characterized HLA-associated TCR beta chains than equally common others in a later analysis. Sequencing likely caused a cluster of highly shared sequence variants.

Donors were nominally healthy when sampled, though unrecorded immune exposures were likely. Researchers ran the PCR with 60 Vbeta and 13 Jbeta primers. The table came from immunoSEQ multiplex PCR; TCRdb's copy has only in-frame clones and leaves some out. The sample has around 40,000 clones; approximately 66% are singletons. Details on this clone: Its antigen is unidentified.

This sequence originates from a man aged 50-60 years in good health and CMV-seropositive. Sequenced material: PBMCs.

The CDR3 loop is CASRGGSYEQYF. The CDR3 DNA sequence: TGTGCCAGCAGGGGGGGGAGCTACGAGCAGTACTTC. This chain uses TRBV2 with TRBJ2-7, with 7 nucleotides matching TRBD2. V was pared by 6 bases and J by 3 bases, with 2 bases of the junction left unmatched. The CDR3 totals 12 residues. The germline gives CDR1 SNHLY, CDR2 FYNNEI.